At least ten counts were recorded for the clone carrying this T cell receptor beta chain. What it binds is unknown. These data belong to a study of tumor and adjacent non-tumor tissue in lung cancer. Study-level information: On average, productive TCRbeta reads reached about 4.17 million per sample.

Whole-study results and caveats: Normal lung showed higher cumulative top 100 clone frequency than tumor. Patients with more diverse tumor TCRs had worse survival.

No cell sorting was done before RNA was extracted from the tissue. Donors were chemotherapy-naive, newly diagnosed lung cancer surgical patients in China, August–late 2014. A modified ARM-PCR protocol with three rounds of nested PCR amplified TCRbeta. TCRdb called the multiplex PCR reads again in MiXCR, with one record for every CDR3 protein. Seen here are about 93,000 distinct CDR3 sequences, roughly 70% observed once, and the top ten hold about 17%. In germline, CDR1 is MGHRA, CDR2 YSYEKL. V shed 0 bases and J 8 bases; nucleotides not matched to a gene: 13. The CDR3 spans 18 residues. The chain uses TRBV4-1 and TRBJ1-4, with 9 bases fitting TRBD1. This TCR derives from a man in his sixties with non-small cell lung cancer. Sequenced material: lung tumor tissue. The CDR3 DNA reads TGCGCCAGCAGCCAAGAGGGACAGGGAGGGCGGGTTGGAGAAAAACTGTTTTTT. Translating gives CASSQEGQGGRVGEKLFF.